The 16 T cell receptor beta chains below all came from one sample that was sequenced in a study of OX40 agonist ivuxolimab in advanced cancers. Profiling relied on immunoSEQ multiplex PCR, and the TCRdb table lists in-frame clones only, not all of them. The data show approximately 80,000 clones, about nine tenths seen once. The input for sequencing was CD4+ or CD8+ T cells sorted from blood, taken in a trial of the OX40 agonist ivuxolimab. These receptors originate from an adult with an advanced solid tumor such as melanoma, head and neck, liver or kidney cancer.

The CDR3 nucleotides are TGTGCCTGGAGTATGGCGACCGTAGACAATGAGCAGTTCTTC. Its translation: CAWSMATVDNEQFF. This chain connects TRBV30 to TRBJ2-1; D gene ambiguous. The germline V and J ends were trimmed by 2 bases and 5 bases, with 13 bases remaining between them. This CDR3 region has 14 residues. CDR1 GTSNPN and CDR2 SVGIG come from the germline V gene (reference sequence).

The rearrangement uses TRBV7-6 and TRBJ1-5; possibly TRBD1 for D (5 bases). CDR3 length: 15 residues. Germline-derived CDR1 and CDR2 are SGHVS and FNYEAQ. V shed 3 bases and J shed 4 bases, with 13 bases lying between them. In nucleotides, the CDR3 is TGTGCCAGCAGCTTTACGGCAGGGTTAAATCAGCCCCAGCATTTT. It is translated as CASSFTAGLNQPQHF.

The rearrangement links TRBV18 to TRBJ2-2, with D perhaps matching TRBD1 or TRBD2 (5 bases each). V dropped 1 base and J dropped 5 bases, with 11 bases sitting between them. Germline CDR1 reads KGHSH; CDR2 reads LQKENI. CDR3 length: 15 amino acids. CDR3 residues: CASSPRGVETGELFF. The CDR3 DNA is TGTGCCAGCTCACCACGAGGGGTCGAGACCGGGGAGCTGTTTTTT.

Concerning this clone: The sample carries other DNA sequences with the same CDR3. The V and J genes are TRBV7-2 and TRBJ2-7; D remains unclear. There are 11 residues in the CDR3. Trimming pared 5 bases from V and 3 bases from J, leaving 5 bases between. CDR1 and CDR2 (germline): SGHTA, FQGNSA. The CDR3, as DNA: TGTGCCAGCAGCCCGAGCTACGAGCAGTACTTC. Translating it yields CASSPSYEQYF.

The J gene is TRBJ2-7, the V gene TRBV6-5; 7 bases fit TRBD1. The CDR3 sequence is 13 residues long. Germline values: CDR1 MNHEY, CDR2 SVGAGI. Trimming removed 6 bases from V and 3 bases from J; junction bases left unmatched: 5. In DNA form, the CDR3 reads TGTGCCAGCAGATGGGACAGCCTCTACGAGCAGTACTTC. Protein product: CASRWDSLYEQYF.

The chain is built from TRBV11-3 and TRBJ2-7, with D possibly matching TRBD2 (5 bases). Germline V gene data show CDR1 as SGHNT and CDR2 as YENEEA. The V and J ends lost 5 bases and 3 bases respectively, with 17 bases between them. The CDR3 spans 15 residues. The CDR3 sequence: CASSPGPGLHYEQYF. CDR3 DNA: TGTGCCAGCAGCCCCGGTCCCGGACTCCACTACGAGCAGTACTTC.

The V gene is TRBV28, the J gene TRBJ1-5; D is unclear. This CDR3 contains 13 residues. Germline V CDR1 and CDR2: MDHEN, SYDVKM. Deletions cut 2 bases from V and 8 bases from J, with 10 bases between. CDR3 loop: CASSLGSPKPQHF. The CDR3 region has the DNA TGTGCCAGCAGTTTAGGTTCTCCTAAGCCCCAGCATTTT.

The chain recombines TRBV5-6 with TRBJ1-5; D is unresolved. CDR3 length: 16 amino acids. The V end was cut by 0 bases, the J end by 1 base, with 11 bases between. Germline loops: CDR1 SGHDT, CDR2 YYEEEE. CDR3 coding DNA: TGTGCCAGCAGCTTGGAAACGGGGAAAAGCAATCAGCCCCAGCATTTT. Translation: CASSLETGKSNQPQHF.

The CDR3: CASAPYGSGSTDTQYF. Written as DNA, the CDR3 is TGTGCCTCAGCCCCTTACGGGAGTGGGAGCACAGATACGCAGTATTTT. The chain carries TRBV7-3 and TRBJ2-3; possible D gene TRBD2, 6 bases. Germline CDR1 is SGHTA and CDR2 is FQGTGA. V gave up 11 bases and J gave up 0 bases, with 21 bases separating them. This CDR3 region has 16 residues. Complete variable domain (other parts from reference TRBV7-3 and TRBJ2-3): GAGVSQTPSNKVTEKGKYVELRCDPISGHTALYWYRQSLGQGPEFLIYFQGTGAADDSGLPNDRFFAVRPEGSVSTLKIQRTERGDSAVYLCASAPYGSGSTDTQYFGPGTRLTVL.

This clone has more than one count but fewer than ten. V and J are TRBV7-2 and TRBJ1-4, with 9 positions matching TRBD1. The germline gives CDR1 SGHTA, CDR2 FQGNSA. This CDR3 region has 13 residues. V was clipped by 1 base and J by 11 bases; unmatched bases: 2. CDR3 DNA: TGTGCCAGCAGCTTAGGACAGGGGGAGAAACTGTTTTTT. Protein sequence: CASSLGQGEKLFF.

The chain has TRBV2 and TRBJ2-5; D perhaps matches TRBD1 (6 bases). CDR3 length: 13 amino acids. V lost 6 bases and J lost 5, with 13 bases in between. The germline V gene has CDR1 SNHLY and CDR2 FYNNEI. The CDR3 DNA is TGTGCCAGCAGCAAGGACCAGGGGGAGACCCAGTACTTC. This sequence encodes CASSKDQGETQYF.

J is TRBJ1-5 and V is TRBV18; no firm D call. The germline V gene has CDR1 KGHSH and CDR2 LQKENI. The CDR3 covers 17 residues. V dropped 0 bases and J dropped 0 bases, with 12 bases sitting between them. This CDR3 reads CASSPPYRELSNQPQHF. The CDR3 bases are TGTGCCAGCTCACCACCCTACAGAGAGCTTAGCAATCAGCCCCAGCATTTT.

The gene calls are TRBV5-4 and TRBJ2-7, with TRBD1 as a possible D gene (5 bases). Germline-derived CDR1 and CDR2 are SGHNT and YYREEE (reference sequence). V shed 1 base and J shed 7 bases, with 12 bases lying between them. The CDR3 contains 13 residues. DNA for the CDR3: TGTGCCAGCAGCTTGAGGGGTAAGGGTGAGCAGTACTTC. Amino acid sequence: CASSLRGKGEQYF. Complete variable domain (other parts from reference TRBV5-4 and TRBJ2-7): ETGVTQSPTHLIKTRGQQVTLRCSSQSGHNTVSWYQQALGQGPQFIFQYYREEENGRGNFPPRFSGLQFPNYSSELNVNALELDDSALYLCASSLRGKGEQYFGPGTRLTVT.

The V and J genes are TRBV7-3 and TRBJ1-1; weak D call: TRBD1 (6 bases). V shed 1 base and J shed 5 bases, with 8 bases lying between them. The CDR3 has 13 amino acids. Germline CDR1 reads SGHTA; CDR2 reads FQGTGA. As DNA, the CDR3 is TGTGCCAGCAGCTTAATGGACAGTACTGAAGCTTTCTTT. Protein product: CASSLMDSTEAFF.

This clone was counted between two and nine times. The chain links TRBV7-9 to TRBJ2-7; 7 bases are shared with TRBD1. Germline-derived CDR1 and CDR2 are SEHNR and FQNEAQ (reference sequence). V was clipped by 7 bases and J by 2 bases; unmatched bases: 8. The CDR3 runs to 14 residues. The CDR3 DNA is TGTGCCAGCACCCGAGGGACAGTCCCCTACGAGCAGTACTTC. Residues: CASTRGTVPYEQYF.

The chain carries TRBV19 and TRBJ2-2; D not certain. The CDR3 sequence is 15 residues long. Germline CDR1 is LNHDA and CDR2 is SQIVND (reference sequence). V shed 1 base and J shed 1 base, with 7 bases lying between them. Written as DNA, the CDR3 is TGTGCCAGTAGTATAGTCGGCGGGAACACCGGGGAGCTGTTTTTT. It is translated as CASSIVGGNTGELFF.